A single sample is the source of the 27 T cell receptor beta chains below, sequenced in a study of PD-1 blockade in mismatch repair-deficient tumors (dated by TCRdb to the late 2010s). The library came from the immunoSEQ multiplex PCR assay. This immuneACCESS table, as held by TCRdb, lists in-frame sequences with V and J called but not all clones. Of the missing ones, under half trace to an unresolved V gene in checked studies; the others have no known cause. The sample contains 80,000 to 100,000 clones, over 70% of them found a single time. Jointly, the top ten make up just over 2.5% of the sample. The intended sense of this specimen's time point label: peripheral blood 12 weeks after first pembrolizumab dose. Sample: peripheral blood, taken 12 weeks after starting pembrolizumab. Receptors originate from an adult with mismatch repair-deficient cancer.

This clone occurred once. This chain joins TRBV9 and TRBJ2-1, with 8 bases fitting TRBD2. V was pared by 0 bases and J by 4 bases, with 6 bases of the junction left unmatched. Germline CDR1 is SGDLS and CDR2 is YYNGEE. The CDR3 loop spans 16 amino acids. The CDR3 loop reads CASSVAGTRAYNEQFF. CDR3 DNA: TGTGCCAGCAGCGTAGCGGGGACTAGGGCGTACAATGAGCAGTTCTTC.

The gene calls are TRBV19 and TRBJ1-5, with 9 bases that match TRBD1. The trim removed 7 bases at V and 7 bases at J, leaving 8 bases unmatched. Per germline, CDR1 LNHDA and CDR2 SQIVND (reference sequence). The CDR3 extends over 14 amino acids. The CDR3 coding sequence is TGTGCCAGTAAACTCCGGGACAGGGAGCAGCCCCAGCATTTT. It specifies CASKLRDREQPQHF.

This chain connects TRBV4-2 to TRBJ2-4, with 7 positions matching TRBD2. Germline V lookup: CDR1 LGHNA, CDR2 YNFKEQ. Unmatched junction bases numbered 5, after V lost 0 bases and J lost 0 bases. This CDR3 has 17 amino acids. CDR3 sequence reads: CASSQELAGVAKNIQYF. DNA of the CDR3: TGTGCCAGCAGCCAAGAGTTGGCGGGAGTAGCCAAAAACATTCAGTACTTC.

The genes are TRBV4-2 and TRBJ2-5; no clear D. V dropped 1 base and J dropped 1 base, with 7 bases sitting between them. This CDR3 comprises 14 residues. Germline CDR1 and CDR2: LGHNA and YNFKEQ. CDR3 sequence: CASSQGGIQETQYF. Written as DNA, the CDR3 is TGTGCCAGCAGCCAAGGGGGTATCCAAGAGACCCAGTACTTC.

This sequence joins TRBV10-3 and TRBJ2-1; 8 nucleotides align to TRBD2. Trimming at V came to 4 bases and at J to 1 base, leaving 3 bases not matched to a gene. The CDR3 runs 15 residues. The germline V gene has CDR1 ENHRY and CDR2 SYGVKD. The CDR3 sequence: CAISVTSGSYNEQFF. For the CDR3, the DNA is TGTGCCATCAGTGTCACTAGCGGTTCCTACAATGAGCAGTTCTTC.

This chain connects TRBV5-1 to TRBJ2-2, with 7 bases matching TRBD2. Germline V gives CDR1 SGHRS, CDR2 YFSETQ. The CDR3 contains 14 residues. The V gene end was trimmed by 4 bases and the J gene end by 5 bases; junction bases not matched to a gene: 5. CDR3 sequence reads: CASSGQGLTGELFF. The CDR3 nucleotides are TGCGCCAGCAGCGGTCAGGGACTAACCGGGGAGCTGTTTTTT.

The V gene is TRBV19, the J gene TRBJ1-2; 7 bases match TRBD1. Trimming cost V 1 base and J 4 bases; bases outside gene matches: 6. Germline V gene data show CDR1 as LNHDA and CDR2 as SQIVND (reference sequence). CDR3 length equals 15 residues. The CDR3 DNA reads as TGTGCCAGTAGTATAGTACAGGGGCCCTCCTATGGCTACACCTTC. Amino acid sequence: CASSIVQGPSYGYTF.

The J gene is TRBJ2-3, the V gene TRBV19, with 9 bases that match TRBD1. J lost 4 bases, V lost 3 bases, and 5 bases had no gene match. Germline loops: CDR1 LNHDA, CDR2 SQIVND (reference sequence). The CDR3 length is 15 residues. CDR3: CASSIGTGWADTQYF. The DNA for the CDR3 is TGTGCCAGTAGTATCGGGACAGGGTGGGCAGATACGCAGTATTTT.

The rearrangement joins TRBV2 to TRBJ2-5; tentatively, D is TRBD1 (6 bases). This CDR3 is built from 15 residues. CDR1 is SNHLY and CDR2 is FYNNEI in the germline V gene. The ends were cut back, 0 bases at V and 1 base at J, with 9 bases in the middle. The CDR3 DNA reads as TGTGCCAGCAGTGAAGCAAGAGGGGGCCAAGAGACCCAGTACTTC. It codes for CASSEARGGQETQYF.

This clone was observed once. CDR3 sequence: CASSSPLTGSRGNEQFF. CDR3 DNA sequence: TGTGCCAGCAGCTCCCCCCTAACAGGGTCTCGGGGTAATGAGCAGTTCTTC. The chain joins TRBV13 to TRBJ2-1; D perhaps matches TRBD1 (6 bases). CDR1 is PRHDT, CDR2 FYEKMQ, per germline (reference sequence). The germline V and J ends were trimmed by 4 bases and 7 bases, with 23 bases remaining between them. The CDR3 has 17 residues.

This clone has a single count. The chain couples TRBV19 to TRBJ1-4; D unresolved. Germline V gene lookup returns CDR1 LNHDA and CDR2 SQIVND (reference sequence). Trimming stripped 5 bases from V and 3 bases from J, with 13 bases between. The CDR3 consists of 15 residues. The CDR3 DNA is TGTGCCAGTAGTCCCTCGGATAATCCTAATGAAAAACTGTTTTTT. Its translation is CASSPSDNPNEKLFF.

The chain is built from TRBV10-3 and TRBJ1-4; 10 nucleotides align to TRBD1. Germline CDR1 ENHRY, CDR2 SYGVKD. J gave up 8 bases and V 2 bases, and 8 bases lay outside the gene matches. The CDR3 spans 16 residues. The CDR3 reads CAISEARTGGREKLFF. The CDR3 nucleotides read TGTGCCATCAGTGAGGCTCGGACAGGGGGTAGAGAAAAACTGTTTTTT.

V gene TRBV9 combines with J gene TRBJ2-7; D gene ambiguous. The CDR3 totals 13 residues. V was shortened by 0 bases and J by 3 bases, with 7 bases between the two germline ends. Per the germline V gene, CDR1 is SGDLS and CDR2 is YYNGEE. CDR3 region: CASSVGGNYEQYF. The CDR3 DNA is TGTGCCAGCAGCGTAGGTGGGAACTACGAGCAGTACTTC. The variable domain in full, completed from reference TRBV9 and TRBJ2-7, reads DSGVTQTPKHLITATGQRVTLRCSPRSGDLSVYWYQQSLDQGLQFLIQYYNGEERAKGNILERFSAQQFPDLHSELNLSSLELGDSALYFCASSVGGNYEQYFGPGTRLTVT.

The chain couples TRBV19 to TRBJ2-1; 7 nucleotides match TRBD2. Germline CDR1 is LNHDA and CDR2 is SQIVND (reference sequence). This CDR3 has 14 residues. After removal of 1 base from V and 8 bases from J, the junction contained 5 bases not matched to a gene. The CDR3 nucleotides read TGTGCCAGTAGTATAGCGGGAGGCCGCCATGAGCAGTTCTTC. Its protein product is CASSIAGGRHEQFF.

This clone was recorded only once. The CDR3 sequence is CASSPNFGSSDTQYF. CDR3 sequence (DNA): TGTGCCAGCAGCCCCAACTTCGGTAGCTCCGATACGCAGTATTTT. V is TRBV7-3 and J is TRBJ2-3, with D unresolved. Germline loops: CDR1 SGHTA, CDR2 FQGTGA. This CDR3 has 15 residues. Trimming took off 5 bases at V and 6 bases at J, with 18 bases between the two ends.

The chain has TRBV30 and TRBJ2-1; D is perhaps TRBD1 or TRBD2 (5 bases each). Trimming pared 0 bases from V and 6 bases from J, leaving 21 bases between. The CDR3 contains 17 residues. Per the germline V gene, CDR1 is GTSNPN and CDR2 is SVGIG (reference sequence). The CDR3 spells CAWSVLFSERRGNEQFF. The DNA for the CDR3 is TGTGCCTGGAGTGTACTCTTTAGCGAGAGAAGGGGCAATGAGCAGTTCTTC.

V usage is TRBV2 and J usage is TRBJ2-2; TRBD1 matches 7 bases. This CDR3 is 14 amino acids long. V dropped 4 bases and J dropped 6; count of bases not matched to a gene: 5. Germline loops: CDR1 SNHLY, CDR2 FYNNEI. CDR3 protein: CASSGQGLAGELFF. The CDR3, as DNA: TGTGCCAGCAGTGGACAGGGTCTGGCCGGGGAGCTGTTTTTT.

The chain links TRBV20-1 to TRBJ2-3; D might be TRBD1 (7 bases). The CDR3 runs to 11 residues. V was clipped by 5 bases and J by 6 bases, with 9 bases between them. CDR1 and CDR2 (germline): DFQATT, SNEGSKA (reference sequence). The CDR3 DNA reads as TGCAGTGCTTCAGGGGGGGATACGCAGTATTTT. Amino acids: CSASGGDTQYF.

The gene calls are TRBV29-1 and TRBJ1-2, with D maybe TRBD1 (5 bases). The CDR3 has 13 residues. Germline values: CDR1 SQVTM, CDR2 ANQGSEA. The ends were cut back, 8 bases at V and 6 bases at J, with 19 bases in the middle. The CDR3 sequence: CSPQRMTEDGYTF. CDR3 in DNA: TGCAGCCCACAAAGGATGACAGAGGATGGCTACACCTTC.

This clone was counted a few times. The chain has TRBV6-1 and TRBJ1-2; D gene uncertain. Per the germline V gene, CDR1 is MNHNS and CDR2 is SASEGT. This CDR3 comprises 10 residues. V shed 10 bases and J shed 8 bases, with 11 bases lying between them. In nucleotides, the CDR3 is TGTGCCACATCGAGAGGCGGCTACACCTTC. It translates to CATSRGGYTF.

The chain's CDR3 is CASSRAGPSSYEQYF. As DNA, the CDR3 is TGTGCCAGCAGTCGAGCGGGCCCAAGCTCCTACGAGCAGTACTTC. The chain joins TRBV11-2 to TRBJ2-7; possible D gene TRBD2, 6 bases. Trimming left V 6 bases short and J 0 bases short, with 15 bases between. This CDR3 has 15 amino acids. Germline V gene data show CDR1 as SGHAT and CDR2 as FQNNGV.

The chain is built from TRBV7-9 and TRBJ2-1; D gene uncertain. Trimming shortened V by 5 bases and J by 4 bases, and 15 bases separated the two germline ends. The CDR3 has 15 residues. The V gene's germline CDR1 is SEHNR and CDR2 FQNEAQ (reference sequence). In DNA, the CDR3 is TGTGCCAGCAGCCCCTGGGGTGGGGATTACAATGAGCAGTTCTTC. As protein: CASSPWGGDYNEQFF.

This clone was seen a few times. This chain uses TRBV18 with TRBJ1-5; D remains ambiguous. Deletions cut 4 bases from V and 1 base from J, with 8 bases between. CDR1 is KGHSH and CDR2 is LQKENI in the germline V gene. The CDR3 contains 14 residues. CDR3 nucleotide sequence: TGTGCCAGCTCACAGGGCCTCAGCAATCAGCCCCAGCATTTT. Encoded protein: CASSQGLSNQPQHF. Full variable domain (missing parts from reference TRBV18 and TRBJ1-5): NAGVMQNPRHLVRRRGQEARLRCSPMKGHSHVYWYRQLPEEGLKFMVYLQKENIIDESGMPKERFSAEFPKEGPSILRIQQVVRGDSAAYFCASSQGLSNQPQHFGDGTRLSIL.

The rearrangement uses TRBV19 and TRBJ1-4; 9 bases are shared with TRBD1. CDR3 size: 16 residues. The V gene's germline CDR1 is LNHDA and CDR2 SQIVND (reference sequence). The V and J ends lost 5 bases and 3 bases, in that order; junction bases with no gene match: 7. CDR3 protein: CASSAYRQGANEKLFF. The CDR3 coding sequence is TGTGCCAGTAGTGCCTACCGACAGGGGGCTAATGAAAAACTGTTTTTT.

This clone showed up just a few times. The chain links TRBV5-6 to TRBJ2-4, with D unresolved. The CDR3 sequence is 11 residues long. V was clipped by 0 bases and J by 9 bases, with 4 bases between them. CDR1 is SGHDT, CDR2 YYEEEE, per germline. The CDR3 bases are TGTGCCAGCAGCTTGGGGGGCATTCAGTACTTC. Translating it yields CASSLGGIQYF.

V gene TRBV6-5 combines with J gene TRBJ2-7, with TRBD2 matching over 7 bases. J was trimmed by 2 bases and V by 2 bases; bases with no gene match: 6. The CDR3 has 15 residues. Germline V gives CDR1 MNHEY, CDR2 SVGAGI. The CDR3 sequence is CASSYSWGGPYEQYF. CDR3 coding DNA: TGTGCCAGCAGTTACAGTTGGGGAGGGCCCTACGAGCAGTACTTC.

The chain combines TRBV6-5 with TRBJ2-2, with unresolved D. Germline CDR1 and CDR2: MNHEY and SVGAGI. V lost 4 bases and J 3 bases, leaving 12 bases between the germline ends. This CDR3 contains 15 residues. The CDR3 here is CASSLRIRDTGELFF. CDR3 in DNA: TGTGCCAGCAGTTTGCGAATACGAGACACCGGGGAGCTGTTTTTT.